The following is a T cell receptor beta chain sequence with its context. Its antigen is currently unknown. The CDR3 sequence is 13 residues long. The germline gives CDR1 SQVTM, CDR2 ANQGSEA. Trimming removed 6 bases at V and 0 bases at J, with 11 bases between. TCRdb reprocessed the RT-PCR reads via MiXCR and lists one record per CDR3 protein. The table shows some 11,000 distinct CDR3 sequences, with 65% to 80% occurring only once. The entry originates in a study of yellow fever vaccine responses in identical twins. Study-wide results and limits: Vaccine-induced T cell responses in twins were reportedly observed to appear partly convergent, partly personalized.

The sample here was T cells from blood (PBMCs), unsorted or a sorted subset (not recorded which), taken before or after yellow fever vaccination (not recorded which). The sequence came from a woman aged 18-29 years who received the yellow fever vaccine. The rearrangement joins TRBV29-1 to TRBJ1-2; D is possibly TRBD1 (6 bases). The CDR3 loop is CSVRQETNYGYTF. The DNA of the CDR3 is TGCAGCGTGAGACAGGAGACTAACTATGGCTACACCTTC.